The T cell receptor beta chain described here comes from a study of regulatory T cells in long-lasting Graves disease. About the study: Antithyroid drugs had been taken by newly diagnosed Graves' patients for under 3 months. Broader study findings: Persistent Graves' patients showed less TCR diversity than newly diagnosed patients showed.

Trimming took 2 bases from V and 4 from J; bases not matched to a gene: 2. The CDR3 totals 14 residues. Looked up from germline, CDR1 is MGHRA and CDR2 is YSYEKL. Library construction for TCR beta used iRepertoire HTBI primers and Arm-PCR of CDR3 regions. From the multiplex PCR reads, TCRdb called clonotypes with MiXCR, one entry per CDR3 protein. The sample yields more than 400,000 distinct CDR3 sequences, about a sixth seen once. Worth noting for this clonotype: The antigen is undetermined.

Time point specified: newly diagnosed GD, antithyroid drugs for less than 3 months. From RNA extracted from PBMCs, the TCR library was made. The same data also contributed to another study, on T cells in Graves' hyperthyroidism and ophthalmopathy.

This sample comprised peripheral blood mononuclear cells (PBMCs), obtained at new diagnosis, from a patient treated with antithyroid drugs. This TCR derives from a man aged 35 to 55 with Graves disease. The chain recombines TRBV4-1 with TRBJ1-1; TRBD1 agrees at 9 bases. The CDR3 DNA is TGCGCCAGCAGCCAATGGGACAGGGCCACTGAAGCTTTCTTT. Its translation is CASSQWDRATEAFF.